These 30 T cell receptor beta chains share one sample of origin, sequenced in a study of shared clonotypes between healthy human individuals. The data were produced by immunoSEQ multiplex PCR, yet TCRdb's version contains in-frame clones alone and is incomplete. The sample lists some 2.4 million clones; under 95% were seen once. Source material: naive CD4+ T cells from PBMCs. Subset noted: CD45RA+ positively selected. The source of these receptors is a man aged 18 to 29 in good health. Some clones in this sample may be carry-over from other donors' samples.

The chain is built from TRBV5-4 and TRBJ2-3; D gene uncertain. This CDR3 comprises 13 residues. Trimming took 7 bases from V and 0 from J, leaving 9 bases between them. Per the germline V gene, CDR1 is SGHNT and CDR2 is YYREEE (reference sequence). The CDR3 sequence: CASADTSTDTQYF. CDR3 in DNA: TGTGCCAGCGCCGATACTAGCACAGATACGCAGTATTTT. Filled out from reference TRBV5-4 and TRBJ2-3, the complete variable domain reads ETGVTQSPTHLIKTRGQQVTLRCSSQSGHNTVSWYQQALGQGPQFIFQYYREEENGRGNFPPRFSGLQFPNYSSELNVNALELDDSALYLCASADTSTDTQYFGPGTRLTVL.

The chain joins TRBV18 to TRBJ2-7, with 9 nucleotides matching TRBD1. CDR3 length equals 13 residues. Germline V gives CDR1 KGHSH, CDR2 LQKENI. J was trimmed by 5 bases and V by 6 bases; bases with no gene match: 5. The chain's CDR3 is CASSRTGDNEQYF. The CDR3 DNA is TGTGCCAGCTCCAGGACAGGGGATAACGAGCAGTACTTC.

The CDR3 sequence: CASSPRGRNNEQFF. The CDR3 nucleotides are TGTGCCAGTAGTCCCAGGGGGCGAAACAATGAGCAGTTCTTC. V gene TRBV19 combines with J gene TRBJ2-1, with TRBD1 identical over 8 bases. CDR3 length: 14 residues. Trimming removed 5 bases from V and 5 bases from J; junction bases left unmatched: 5. Germline CDR1 and CDR2: LNHDA and SQIVND (reference sequence). Based on the CDR3 plus reference TRBV19 and TRBJ2-1, the full variable domain is DGGITQSPKYLFRKEGQNVTLSCEQNLNHDAMYWYRQDPGQGLRLIYYSQIVNDFQKGDIAEGYSVSREKKESFPLTVTSAQKNPTAFYLCASSPRGRNNEQFFGPGTRLTVL.

This rearrangement joins TRBV29-1 to TRBJ2-3, with D perhaps matching TRBD1 (6 bases). The ends were cut back, 6 bases at V and 5 bases at J, with 21 bases in the middle. Germline CDR1 and CDR2: SQVTM and ANQGSEA. The CDR3 is 15 amino acids. The CDR3 DNA follows: TGCAGCGTAGAGAAGACAGGTTCTCAGGAAGATACGCAGTATTTT. Translating it yields CSVEKTGSQEDTQYF.

The chain combines TRBV10-3 with TRBJ2-3, with 9 positions matching TRBD1. Germline assignment: CDR1 ENHRY and CDR2 SYGVKD. After removal of 5 bases from V and 4 bases from J, the junction contained 4 bases not matched to a gene. This CDR3 spans 14 amino acids. In DNA, the CDR3 is TGTGCCATCAGTAGGGACAGGGAGGCAGATACGCAGTATTTT. Protein sequence: CAISRDREADTQYF.

The chain carries TRBV5-1 and TRBJ2-7; the match to TRBD1 covers 10 bases. This CDR3 is 15 amino acids long. The germline V gene encodes CDR1 SGHRS and CDR2 YFSETQ. Trimming cost V 7 bases and J 7 bases; bases outside gene matches: 14. CDR3 nucleotides: TGCGCCAGCGGTCCCGCCGGGACAGGGGTGAGAGAGCAGTACTTC. Residues: CASGPAGTGVREQYF. Full variable domain (rest looked up from reference TRBV5-1 and TRBJ2-7): KAGVTQTPRYLIKTRGQQVTLSCSPISGHRSVSWYQQTPGQGLQFLFEYFSETQRNKGNFPGRFSGRQFSNSRSEMNVSTLELGDSALYLCASGPAGTGVREQYFGPGTRLTVT.

The V call is TRBV27, the J call TRBJ2-1, with unresolved D. CDR1 is MNHEY, CDR2 SMNVEV, per germline (reference sequence). The CDR3 spans 17 residues. V lost 3 bases to trimming and J lost 4 bases, with 19 bases between them. The DNA of the CDR3 is TGTGCCAGCAGTTTTGGCGCGCCAACACTAACATACAATGAGCAGTTCTTC. Translation gives CASSFGAPTLTYNEQFF.

The V call is TRBV7-2, the J call TRBJ2-7; 11 positions match TRBD2. This CDR3 comprises 14 residues. The ends lost 6 bases at V and 6 bases at J; junction bases unmatched: 7. CDR1 is SGHTA, CDR2 FQGNSA, per germline. CDR3 in DNA: TGTGCCAGCAGTCCCAGACTAGCGGGACTCGAGCAGTACTTC. Translation: CASSPRLAGLEQYF.

This clone was detected once. Other DNA sequences in the same sample also yield this CDR3. The chain couples TRBV6-6 to TRBJ1-1; perhaps TRBD1 as D (6 bases). The CDR3 runs to 14 residues. The V gene's germline CDR1 is MNHNY and CDR2 SVGAGI (reference sequence). The V and J ends lost 0 bases and 4 bases respectively, with 9 bases between them. CDR3 sequence: CASSYSGGGTEAFF. The CDR3 DNA reads as TGTGCCAGCAGTTACTCGGGGGGCGGCACTGAAGCTTTCTTT.

The chain has TRBV12-5 and TRBJ2-1; the match to TRBD1 covers 7 bases. V gave up 6 bases and J gave up 10 bases; unmatched junction bases: 9. This CDR3 region has 13 residues. Germline loops: CDR1 LGHNT, CDR2 FRNRAP. CDR3 in amino acids: CASGRDRAWEQFF. For the CDR3, the DNA is TGTGCTAGTGGACGAGACAGGGCCTGGGAGCAGTTCTTC.

This chain uses TRBV5-4 with TRBJ1-2, with a weak D call TRBD1 (5 bases). V was trimmed by 0 bases and J by 8 bases, leaving 14 bases between them. The CDR3 length is 14 residues. CDR1 is SGHNT, CDR2 YYREEE, per germline (reference sequence). In nucleotides, the CDR3 is TGTGCCAGCAGCTTGGACCCCGGGACGGAGGGCTACACCTTC. Its translation is CASSLDPGTEGYTF.

This chain uses TRBV30 with TRBJ1-4, with 8 nucleotides matching TRBD1. The CDR3 is 13 amino acids. V lost 4 bases to trimming and J lost 5 bases; unmatched junction nucleotides: 3. Germline V gives CDR1 GTSNPN, CDR2 SVGIG (reference sequence). CDR3 coding DNA: TGTGCCTGGACGCGGACAGGGAATGAAAAACTGTTTTTT. It is translated as CAWTRTGNEKLFF.

V gene TRBV28 combines with J gene TRBJ1-5; the match to TRBD1 covers 7 bases. The CDR3 loop spans 15 amino acids. Germline CDR1 MDHEN, CDR2 SYDVKM. Trimming cost V 5 bases and J 3 bases; bases outside gene matches: 7. The CDR3 DNA is TGTGCCAGCAGTCTGGGACAGCAGATCAATCAGCCCCAGCATTTT. Protein sequence: CASSLGQQINQPQHF.

Only one count was recorded for this clone. The chain is built from TRBV7-8 and TRBJ2-1, with 10 bases that match TRBD2. CDR3 size: 18 residues. Germline assignment: CDR1 SGHVS and CDR2 FQNEAQ. The V and J ends lost 1 base and 6 bases, in that order; junction bases with no gene match: 12. In DNA form, the CDR3 reads TGTGCCAGCAGCTTAGTAAGCCGACTAGCGGGTTTGAGCAATGAGCAGTTCTTC. Protein: CASSLVSRLAGLSNEQFF.

V and J are TRBV5-8 and TRBJ2-7; D gene ambiguous. CDR1 is SGHTS, CDR2 YDEGEE, per germline. With 5 bases removed from V and 2 bases from J, the gap between germline ends came to 11 bases. This CDR3 spans 13 amino acids. CDR3 amino acids: CASSERRPYEQYF. DNA of the CDR3: TGTGCCAGCAGTGAACGGAGACCCTACGAGCAGTACTTC.

The chain couples TRBV6-5 to TRBJ2-7, with a tentative D call TRBD1 (5 bases). The CDR3 runs to 14 residues. The germline V and J ends were trimmed by 5 bases and 2 bases, with 13 bases remaining between them. The V gene's germline CDR1 is MNHEY and CDR2 SVGAGI. The CDR3 region is CASSRTPQAYEQYF. CDR3 DNA sequence: TGTGCCAGCAGTCGGACCCCACAGGCCTACGAGCAGTACTTC.

The chain has TRBV5-6 and TRBJ1-2; the D is unclear. Germline V lookup: CDR1 SGHDT, CDR2 YYEEEE. There are 13 residues in the CDR3. V lost 5 bases and J lost 6, with 14 bases in between. The CDR3 loop reads CASSRRTVDGYTF. CDR3 nucleotide sequence: TGTGCCAGCAGTCGTAGGACTGTCGATGGCTACACCTTC.

The gene calls are TRBV6-1 and TRBJ1-3; possibly TRBD1 for D (5 bases). The V and J ends lost 10 bases and 2 bases respectively, with 9 bases between them. CDR1 is MNHNS, CDR2 SASEGT, per germline. This CDR3 comprises 12 residues. As DNA, the CDR3 is TGTGCCATAGAGGGGCCTGGAAACACCATATATTTT. Translation gives CAIEGPGNTIYF.

This chain links TRBV5-1 with TRBJ1-1; D unresolved. This CDR3 has 14 amino acids. Deletions cut 0 bases from V and 4 bases from J, with 10 bases between. The germline V gene encodes CDR1 SGHRS and CDR2 YFSETQ. The CDR3 protein is CASSLGEAGTEAFF. CDR3 bases: TGCGCCAGCAGCTTGGGTGAGGCCGGCACTGAAGCTTTCTTT.

The genes are TRBV6-1 and TRBJ2-1, with 9 bases identical to TRBD1. The CDR3 covers 16 residues. Trimming cost V 4 bases and J 0 bases; bases outside gene matches: 4. Germline V lookup: CDR1 MNHNS, CDR2 SASEGT. CDR3 sequence: CASSATGGSSYNEQFF. The CDR3, as DNA: TGTGCCAGCAGTGCAACAGGGGGCAGCTCCTACAATGAGCAGTTCTTC.

About this clone: This sample also contains other DNA sequences that code for the same CDR3. This chain joins TRBV28 and TRBJ1-5, with a possible D match to TRBD1 (5 bases). V dropped 1 base and J dropped 4 bases, with 11 bases sitting between them. Looked up from germline, CDR1 is MDHEN and CDR2 is SYDVKM. The CDR3 covers 15 residues. CDR3 nucleotide sequence: TGTGCCAGCAGTTTATCCGGTAGGGGAAATCAGCCCCAGCATTTT. Translated, it gives CASSLSGRGNQPQHF.

This chain joins TRBV29-1 and TRBJ2-6, with unresolved D. V gave up 3 bases and J gave up 3 bases, with 9 bases separating them. Germline-derived CDR1 and CDR2 are SQVTM and ANQGSEA. This CDR3 contains 14 residues. The CDR3 bases are TGCAGCGTTGAGTCTCCCGGTGGGGCCAACGTCCTGACTTTC. This encodes CSVESPGGANVLTF.

A word on this clone: Other DNA sequences of this sample code for an identical CDR3. This chain links TRBV19 with TRBJ2-7; perhaps D is TRBD1 or TRBD2 (5 bases each). The CDR3 covers 13 residues. V was cut by 3 bases and J by 1 base, with 7 bases left in between. The germline V gene encodes CDR1 LNHDA and CDR2 SQIVND (reference sequence). The chain's CDR3 is CASSIEGSYEQYF. The DNA of the CDR3 is TGTGCCAGTAGTATTGAGGGGTCCTACGAGCAGTACTTC.

The V gene is TRBV25-1, the J gene TRBJ2-1; no firm D call. The CDR3 has 14 residues. V was shortened by 5 bases and J by 8 bases, with 16 bases between the two germline ends. Germline V CDR1 and CDR2: MGHDK, SYGVNS. CDR3 in amino acids: CASSSELPYHEQFF. CDR3 sequence (DNA): TGTGCCAGCAGTTCCGAGCTGCCTTACCATGAGCAGTTCTTC.

The chain combines TRBV29-1 with TRBJ1-4; weak D call: TRBD1 (5 bases). This CDR3 spans 14 amino acids. Germline assignment: CDR1 SQVTM and CDR2 ANQGSEA. V was clipped by 7 bases and J by 5 bases, with 17 bases between them. The CDR3 nucleotides are TGCAGCGCCCGGGCCCCGGGACGGAATGAAAAACTGTTTTTT. As protein: CSARAPGRNEKLFF. The full variable domain, completed using reference TRBV29-1 and TRBJ1-4, is SAVISQKPSRDICQRGTSLTIQCQVDSQVTMMFWYRQQPGQSLTLIATANQGSEATYESGFVIDKFPISRPNLTFSTLTVSNMSPEDSSIYLCSARAPGRNEKLFFGSGTQLSVL.

The chain joins TRBV28 to TRBJ2-7; D not resolved. The CDR3 has 12 amino acids. Germline V gene data show CDR1 as MDHEN and CDR2 as SYDVKM. V lost 6 bases to trimming and J lost 3 bases, with 9 bases between them. The CDR3 loop reads CASRKTVYEQYF. CDR3 in DNA: TGTGCCAGCAGAAAAACAGTCTACGAGCAGTACTTC.

The V call is TRBV7-2, the J call TRBJ1-2; no definite D call. V lost 2 bases and J 2 bases, leaving 15 bases between the germline ends. This CDR3 region has 16 residues. Germline V lookup: CDR1 SGHTA, CDR2 FQGNSA. CDR3 sequence: CASSLIGQPSNYGYTF. In DNA, the CDR3 is TGTGCCAGCAGCTTAATAGGGCAGCCTTCCAACTATGGCTACACCTTC. Drawing the rest from reference TRBV7-2 and TRBJ1-2, the complete variable domain is GAGVSQSPSNKVTEKGKDVELRCDPISGHTALYWYRQSLGQGLEFLIYFQGNSAPDKSGLPSDRFSAERTGGSVSTLTIQRTQQEDSAVYLCASSLIGQPSNYGYTFGSGTRLTVV.

In the case of this clone: Distinct nucleotide sequences in the sample also encode this CDR3. V gene TRBV9 combines with J gene TRBJ1-3; D uncertain. Trimming shortened V by 1 base and J by 0 bases, and 2 bases separated the two germline ends. Germline loops: CDR1 SGDLS, CDR2 YYNGEE. The CDR3 extends over 13 amino acids. The CDR3 reads CASSVSSGNTIYF. The CDR3 DNA reads TGTGCCAGCAGCGTATCCTCTGGAAACACCATATATTTT. Full variable domain (missing parts from reference TRBV9 and TRBJ1-3): DSGVTQTPKHLITATGQRVTLRCSPRSGDLSVYWYQQSLDQGLQFLIQYYNGEERAKGNILERFSAQQFPDLHSELNLSSLELGDSALYFCASSVSSGNTIYFGEGSWLTVV.

In regard to this clone: Other DNA sequences in the sample encode the same CDR3. The chain carries TRBV28 and TRBJ1-5; D unresolved. Germline values: CDR1 MDHEN, CDR2 SYDVKM. The V end was cut by 6 bases, the J end by 4 bases, with 7 bases between. There are 12 residues in the CDR3. DNA of the CDR3: TGTGCCAGCAGCTTGGTAAATCAGCCCCAGCATTTT. Amino acid sequence: CASSLVNQPQHF.

The CDR3 DNA follows: TGTGCCAGCAACCGCAGGGGCAGGGAGACCCAGTACTTC. Its translation: CASNRRGRETQYF. The gene calls are TRBV9 and TRBJ2-5; maybe TRBD1 (6 bases). This CDR3 comprises 13 residues. Germline CDR1 reads SGDLS; CDR2 reads YYNGEE. Trimming removed 6 bases at V and 5 bases at J, with 14 bases between.